The clone carrying this T cell receptor (beta chain) was counted at least ten times. This sample's RNA came from whole unsorted tissue. This non-tumor lung sample came from over 3 cm beyond the tumor edge. This sample was taken from a study of tumor and adjacent non-tumor tissue in lung cancer. Background on the study: There were 11 to 13 adenocarcinoma, a couple of squamous cell carcinoma and 1 small cell lung cancer cases.

CDR1 is DFQATT, CDR2 SNEGSKA, per germline (reference sequence). V gave up 2 bases and J gave up 5 bases, with 4 bases separating them. There are 11 residues in the CDR3. TCRbeta libraries were built with three rounds of nested PCR, modified from ARM-PCR. TCRdb recomputed calls from the multiplex PCR reads with MiXCR, one row per CDR3 protein. The sample comprises some 100,000 distinct CDR3 sequences, approximately 60% of which are singletons, and 15% to 20% rests with the top ten. Material for sequencing was distant non-tumor lung tissue. The V and J genes are TRBV20-1 and TRBJ2-1; D is unclear. The source of this sequence is a man aged 25-40 years with non-small cell lung cancer. In DNA, the CDR3 is TGCAGTGCTAGATCTCACAATGAGCAGTTCTTC. It is translated as CSARSHNEQFF.